These 20 T cell receptor beta chains originate from one sample sequenced in a study of T cell responses to AZD1222 COVID-19 vaccine. Clones were sequenced by immunoSEQ multiplex PCR, and TCRdb holds only the in-frame ones, with some missing. The data show 90,000 to 130,000 clones, with about 92% seen just once and approximately 3% held by the top ten. The specimen was peripheral blood, collected on day 0 of MenACWY control vaccination. All receptors derive from an adult in good health.

The chain recombines TRBV7-8 with TRBJ2-7; weak D call: TRBD1 (6 bases). The CDR3 totals 14 residues. The germline CDR1 and CDR2 sequences are SGHVS and FQNEAQ. Trimming stripped 3 bases from V and 5 bases from J, with 14 bases between. DNA for the CDR3: TGTGCCAGCAGCTTGAACAGGGTTGTGGACGAGCAGTACTTC. This gives the protein CASSLNRVVDEQYF.

CDR3 bases: TGTGCCAGCAGCCCCACCCCGGGCCAGGGACGCACCGGGGAGCTGTTTTTT. This sequence encodes CASSPTPGQGRTGELFF. The chain carries TRBV11-2 and TRBJ2-2; D is perhaps TRBD1 or TRBD2 (5 bases each). Germline V CDR1 and CDR2: SGHAT, FQNNGV. Trimming left V 5 bases short and J 4 bases short, with 20 bases between. There are 17 residues in the CDR3.

CDR3 sequence: CASSLAGMSYEQYF. The CDR3 DNA reads as TGTGCCAGCTCACTCGCAGGGATGTCTTACGAGCAGTACTTC. The V and J genes are TRBV18 and TRBJ2-7; tentatively, D is TRBD1 (5 bases). The length of the CDR3 is 14 residues. Germline V gene lookup returns CDR1 KGHSH and CDR2 LQKENI. V dropped 4 bases and J dropped 4 bases, with 14 bases sitting between them.

The chain recombines TRBV5-4 with TRBJ2-5; 13 positions agree with TRBD2. This CDR3 comprises 16 residues. V shed 4 bases, J shed 5 bases, and the junction held 8 bases outside the gene matches. Per the germline V gene, CDR1 is SGHNT and CDR2 is YYREEE (reference sequence). In DNA form, the CDR3 reads TGTGCCAGCAGCCCAGGGACTAGCGGGGTTGGGGAGACCCAGTACTTC. Protein product: CASSPGTSGVGETQYF.

The chain employs TRBV7-6 and TRBJ2-2, with 10 bases fitting TRBD1. The germline gives CDR1 SGHVS, CDR2 FNYEAQ. The V gene end was trimmed by 1 base and the J gene end by 4 bases; junction bases not matched to a gene: 3. There are 16 residues in the CDR3. The DNA for the CDR3 is TGTGCCAGCAGCTTAGGGGGACAGGGGATCACCGGGGAGCTGTTTTTT. It yields the protein CASSLGGQGITGELFF.

The V call is TRBV19, the J call TRBJ1-2; D gene uncertain. The length of the CDR3 is 12 residues. V lost 6 bases and J 0 bases, leaving 5 bases between the germline ends. The germline CDR1 and CDR2 sequences are LNHDA and SQIVND (reference sequence). The CDR3, as DNA: TGTGCCAGTAGCCCCACTAACTATGGCTACACCTTC. Its protein is CASSPTNYGYTF.

This sequence joins TRBV28 and TRBJ1-5; TRBD1 aligns across 9 bases. This CDR3 region has 15 residues. Trimming removed 3 bases from V and 4 bases from J; junction bases left unmatched: 4. CDR1 MDHEN and CDR2 SYDVKM come from the germline V gene. CDR3 loop: CASSFAGQGNQPQHF. In DNA, the CDR3 is TGTGCCAGCAGTTTCGCAGGACAGGGGAATCAGCCCCAGCATTTT.

The J gene is TRBJ2-7, the V gene TRBV4-3; D remains unclear. Looked up from germline, CDR1 is LGHNA and CDR2 is YSLEER. Trimming left V 5 bases short and J 3 bases short, with 17 bases between. The CDR3 runs 15 residues. The CDR3 coding sequence is TGCGCCAGCAGCGTGCGAGGTTCCCCAAACTACGAGCAGTACTTC. Translating it yields CASSVRGSPNYEQYF.

In DNA form, the CDR3 reads TGTGCCAGCTCACCATCCGTGAACACTGAAGCTTTCTTT. Amino acid sequence: CASSPSVNTEAFF. The chain recombines TRBV18 with TRBJ1-1, with D hard to call. Trimming took 2 bases from V and 0 from J, leaving 4 bases between them. There are 13 residues in the CDR3. Germline CDR1 reads KGHSH; CDR2 reads LQKENI.

The CDR3 region is CASSQATDTQYF. The CDR3 nucleotides are TGTGCCAGCAGCCAAGCCACAGATACGCAGTATTTT. V is TRBV7-9 and J is TRBJ2-3; D not certain. CDR1 is SEHNR and CDR2 is FQNEAQ in the germline V gene (reference sequence). This CDR3 is 12 amino acids long. Trimming took 5 bases from V and 2 from J, leaving 5 bases between them.

The gene calls are TRBV7-2 and TRBJ1-2, with 7 nucleotides matching TRBD1. With V trimmed by 7 bases and J by 2 bases, 13 bases remained unmatched. CDR1 is SGHTA and CDR2 is FQGNSA in the germline V gene. The CDR3 is 16 residues long. CDR3: CASNQWSGTANYGYTF. CDR3 coding DNA: TGTGCCAGCAACCAATGGTCCGGGACAGCCAACTATGGCTACACCTTC.

This chain joins TRBV19 and TRBJ2-1; 8 bases line up with TRBD1. This CDR3 comprises 15 residues. V gave up 4 bases and J gave up 6 bases; unmatched junction bases: 8. Germline V gives CDR1 LNHDA, CDR2 SQIVND (reference sequence). CDR3 protein: CASSRGQATVNEQFF. The CDR3, as DNA: TGTGCCAGTAGTAGGGGACAGGCGACTGTCAATGAGCAGTTCTTC.

Of note for this clone: Other DNA sequences within the sample encode an identical CDR3. The gene calls are TRBV5-1 and TRBJ1-1, with D possibly matching TRBD1 (5 bases). Germline V gene data show CDR1 as SGHRS and CDR2 as YFSETQ. Trimming took off 1 base at V and 3 bases at J, with 13 bases between the two ends. This CDR3 has 15 residues. The CDR3 nucleotides read TGCGCCAGCAGCTTGTTGCCAGGGAGGGACACTGAAGCTTTCTTT. This codes for CASSLLPGRDTEAFF.

This clone was detected once. J is TRBJ2-4 and V is TRBV24-1; D remains unclear. Trimming cost V 6 bases and J 6 bases, with 14 bases left between them. The CDR3 is 14 residues long. Germline CDR1 reads KGHDR; CDR2 reads SFDVKD. CDR3 residues: CATSSGPPGNIQYF. The CDR3, as DNA: TGTGCCACCAGTTCTGGACCCCCCGGAAACATTCAGTACTTC.

The chain couples TRBV28 to TRBJ2-3; 7 nucleotides agree with TRBD2. This CDR3 is built from 12 residues. Germline-derived CDR1 and CDR2 are MDHEN and SYDVKM. V lost 5 bases, J lost 9 bases, and 5 bases stayed unmatched. CDR3 DNA: TGTGCCAGCAGTGCACTAGCGAGGACGCAGTATTTT. This encodes CASSALARTQYF.

The chain carries TRBV19 and TRBJ2-1, with TRBD1 identical over 11 bases. The CDR3 extends over 14 amino acids. Trimming cost V 8 bases and J 9 bases; bases outside gene matches: 9. Germline values: CDR1 LNHDA, CDR2 SQIVND (reference sequence). CDR3 loop: CASHTGDRGIEQFF. DNA of the CDR3: TGTGCCAGTCACACCGGGGACAGGGGGATTGAGCAGTTCTTC.

The chain joins TRBV19 to TRBJ2-3; TRBD2 aligns across 7 bases. Germline loops: CDR1 LNHDA, CDR2 SQIVND (reference sequence). CDR3 length: 15 residues. Trimming at V came to 2 bases and at J to 0 bases, leaving 2 bases not matched to a gene. CDR3 residues: CASSIRRGSTDTQYF. The CDR3 DNA reads TGTGCCAGTAGTATACGGCGGGGGAGCACAGATACGCAGTATTTT. Drawing the rest from reference TRBV19 and TRBJ2-3, the complete variable domain is DGGITQSPKYLFRKEGQNVTLSCEQNLNHDAMYWYRQDPGQGLRLIYYSQIVNDFQKGDIAEGYSVSREKKESFPLTVTSAQKNPTAFYLCASSIRRGSTDTQYFGPGTRLTVL.

In its sample, this clone was seen once. V and J are TRBV6-4 and TRBJ1-2, with D possibly being TRBD1 (5 bases). In germline, CDR1 is MRHNA, CDR2 SNTAGT. V lost 7 bases to trimming and J lost 1 base, with 16 bases between them. The length of the CDR3 is 15 residues. The CDR3 region has the DNA TGTGCCAGCACGCCGAGAGAGGGGTATAACTATGGCTACACCTTC. Protein product: CASTPREGYNYGYTF.

This chain links TRBV28 with TRBJ1-2; D uncertain. Per germline, CDR1 MDHEN and CDR2 SYDVKM. Trimming cost V 5 bases and J 8 bases, with 18 bases left between them. The length of the CDR3 is 14 residues. Here the CDR3 DNA reads TGTGCCAGCAGTAATCCCGCAAATCTTCCCGGCTACACCTTC. Its protein product is CASSNPANLPGYTF.

V usage is TRBV27 and J usage is TRBJ1-2; TRBD1 is a possible D gene (5 bases). The CDR3 runs 14 residues. Trimming took off 5 bases at V and 4 bases at J, with 14 bases between the two ends. Germline loops: CDR1 MNHEY, CDR2 SMNVEV (reference sequence). CDR3 loop: CASSPRGYRYGYTF. The CDR3 coding sequence is TGTGCCAGCAGTCCCCGGGGGTATCGCTATGGCTACACCTTC.